This T cell receptor (beta chain) came from a study of tumor and adjacent non-tumor tissue in lung cancer. Three rounds of nested PCR, following a modified ARM-PCR protocol, produced the TCRbeta library. TCRdb redid the calling of the multiplex PCR reads with MiXCR, one entry per CDR3 protein. The sample includes about 75,000 distinct CDR3 sequences, around 70% of them seen just once. V was cut by 9 bases and J by 2 bases, with 14 bases left in between. The CDR3 is 13 amino acids. The germline V gene has CDR1 SGHAT and CDR2 FQNNGV. This sample's RNA came from whole unsorted tissue. Distant lung tissue was collected more than 3 cm away from the tumor edge. Donors were chemotherapy-naive, newly diagnosed lung cancer surgical patients in China, August–November 2014. This clonotype is labeled as medium-sized.

What was sequenced was distant non-tumor lung tissue. The V gene is TRBV11-2, the J gene TRBJ2-7; no clear D gene. The receptor's source is a woman aged 45-60 years with non-small cell lung cancer. In DNA form, the CDR3 reads TGTGCCAGTCAGAACTTTTCAGCCTACGAGCAGTACTTC. Translating gives CASQNFSAYEQYF.